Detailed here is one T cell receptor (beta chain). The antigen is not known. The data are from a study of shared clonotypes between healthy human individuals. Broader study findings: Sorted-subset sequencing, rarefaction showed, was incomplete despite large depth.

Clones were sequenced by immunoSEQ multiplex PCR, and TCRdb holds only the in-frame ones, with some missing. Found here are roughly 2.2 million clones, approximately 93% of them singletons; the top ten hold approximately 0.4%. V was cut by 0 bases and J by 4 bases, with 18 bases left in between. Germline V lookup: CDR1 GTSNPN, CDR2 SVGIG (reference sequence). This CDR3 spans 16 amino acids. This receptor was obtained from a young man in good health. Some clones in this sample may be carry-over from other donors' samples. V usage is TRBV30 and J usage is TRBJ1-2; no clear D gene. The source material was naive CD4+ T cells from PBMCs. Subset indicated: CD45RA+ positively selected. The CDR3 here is CAWSVQMKSPSYGYTF. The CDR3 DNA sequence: TGTGCCTGGAGTGTACAAATGAAGAGCCCTAGCTATGGCTACACCTTC. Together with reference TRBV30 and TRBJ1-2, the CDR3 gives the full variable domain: SQTIHQWPATLVQPVGSPLSLECTVEGTSNPNLYWYRQAAGRGLQLLFYSVGIGQISSEVPQNLSASRPQDRQFILSSKKLLLSDSGFYLCAWSVQMKSPSYGYTFGSGTRLTVV.